These 10 T cell receptor beta chains were sequenced from one sample in a study of T cells in Graves' hyperthyroidism and ophthalmopathy. Amplification yielded TCR beta CDR3 regions, with RNA transcripts as the source. HTBI primers were the set used in a first-round RT-PCR of the TCR CDR3. TCRdb used MiXCR to reprocess the multiplex PCR reads, holding one entry per CDR3 protein. The repertoire holds under 450,000 distinct CDR3 sequences, with approximately 15% as singletons. Sequencing was performed on blood. The origin of the receptors is a man aged 25 to 40 with Graves' hyperthyroidism that later progressed to Graves' ophthalmopathy.

This clonotype was seen only a few times. The rearrangement links TRBV9 to TRBJ2-7; 7 bases are shared with TRBD1. Germline CDR1 reads SGDLS; CDR2 reads YYNGEE. The CDR3 has 13 amino acids. V gave up 3 bases and J gave up 6 bases; unmatched junction bases: 6. In DNA, the CDR3 is TGTGCCAGCAGCGGACAGGGATGGAGCGAGCAGTACTTC. This codes for CASSGQGWSEQYF.

V gene TRBV12-3 or TRBV12-4 combines with J gene TRBJ2-6; perhaps D is TRBD1 or TRBD2 (5 bases each). The CDR3 contains 19 residues. The V end lost 4 bases, the J end lost 3 bases, and 22 bases lay between the germline ends. CDR3 in DNA: TGTGCCAGCAGTTCCCGAAGCCGGCGGCAGGGACGTGGGGCCAACGTCCTGACTTTC. Protein sequence: CASSSRSRRQGRGANVLTF.

This clonotype has just a few counts. This chain connects TRBV10-1 to TRBJ2-5; D gene unclear. There are 14 residues in the CDR3. Germline V CDR1 and CDR2: WNHNN, SYGVQD (reference sequence). V lost 3 bases and J lost 2, with 10 bases in between. This CDR3 is CASSDSGRQETQYF. The CDR3 DNA reads as TGCGCCAGCAGTGATTCGGGCCGTCAAGAGACCCAGTACTTC.

Of note for this clonotype: In this CDR3 the conserved last residue, phenylalanine or tryptophan, is missing, so a read error is likely. The V and J genes are TRBV9 and TRBJ2-7, with D perhaps matching TRBD1 (6 bases). Trimming left V 3 bases short and J 4 bases short, with 14 bases between. The CDR3 is made up of 14 amino acids. From germline, CDR1 is SGDLS and CDR2 YYNGEE. The CDR3 loop reads CASSASGVGYEQYC. Written as DNA, the CDR3 is TGTGCCAGCAGCGCATCAGGGGTGGGTTACGAGCAGTACTGC.

This clonotype showed up just a few times. The chain joins TRBV11-2 to TRBJ2-4; D not certain. The CDR3 sequence is 15 residues long. V dropped 2 bases and J dropped 2 bases, with 10 bases sitting between them. Germline CDR1 and CDR2: SGHAT and FQNNGV. The CDR3 loop reads CASSLMERPKNIQYF. CDR3 coding DNA: TGTGCCAGCAGCTTAATGGAGCGACCCAAAAACATTCAGTACTTC.

This clonotype was observed many times. V usage is TRBV20-1 and J usage is TRBJ2-5; 10 positions match TRBD2. Trimming took 5 bases from V and 5 from J; bases not matched to a gene: 8. Germline assignment: CDR1 DFQATT and CDR2 SNEGSKA (reference sequence). The CDR3 totals 14 residues. CDR3 coding DNA: TGCAGTGCTTTAAGCGGGGGGGCCGCTGAGACCCAGTACTTC. Translated, it gives CSALSGGAAETQYF.

A note on this clonotype: Mismatch with germline at one junction end may stem from a read error. J is TRBJ2-1 and V is TRBV7-6, with D perhaps matching TRBD1 (6 bases). The germline gives CDR1 SGHVS, CDR2 FNYEAQ. This CDR3 has 13 residues. The CDR3, as DNA: TGTGCCAGCACCTTAGAACAGGGTGGCGAGCAGTTCTTC. It yields the protein CASTLEQGGEQFF.

This clonotype has a count of ten or more. V gene TRBV5-1 combines with J gene TRBJ1-3; D is uncertain. The CDR3 is made up of 13 amino acids. Germline V lookup: CDR1 SGHRS, CDR2 YFSETQ. The germline V and J ends were trimmed by 4 bases and 3 bases, with 8 bases remaining between them. CDR3: CASSADGGNTIYF. Written as DNA, the CDR3 is TGCGCCAGCAGCGCGGACGGTGGAAACACCATATATTTT.

The rearrangement links TRBV15 to TRBJ2-5; the match to TRBD1 covers 9 bases. Losses at the gene ends were 1 base for V and 2 bases for J; bases not matched to a gene: 2. In germline, CDR1 is LNHNV, CDR2 YYDKDF (reference sequence). The CDR3 length is 15 residues. The CDR3 DNA follows: TGTGCCACCAGCAGAGGGGGGACAGGGCAAGAGACCCAGTACTTC. Translated: CATSRGGTGQETQYF.

This clonotype was counted many times. The chain uses TRBV6-1 and TRBJ1-2, with TRBD1 as a possible D gene (5 bases). Trimming removed 3 bases from V and 3 bases from J, with 14 bases in between. CDR1 MNHNS and CDR2 SASEGT come from the germline V gene. The CDR3 contains 15 residues. The DNA for the CDR3 is TGTGCCAGCAGTGACCCTGGAAAAGGGGACTATGGCTACACCTTC. Translated: CASSDPGKGDYGYTF.